This is a list of T cell receptor beta chains from one sample in a study of T cell responses to AZD1222 COVID-19 vaccine. Produced via immunoSEQ multiplex PCR; TCRdb's table is partial and in-frame only. Of over 100,000 clones listed, approximately 84% are singletons. This sample comprised peripheral blood, obtained on day 0 of AZD1222 vaccination. The source of these receptors is an adult in good health. Each CDR3 is given with its conserved first and last residue. The order of the fields is D gene, clone size, V gene, J gene, CDR3 DNA, CDR3 protein. The D gene is left open where the match is weak. The size of a clone is reported for some rows only, either as once, few or many, or as a class for expanded clones.

D: TRBD1; size: .; V: TRBV11-1; J: TRBJ1-6; DNA: TGTGCCAGCAGCCCGACAGGGGAGTCCCTCCACTTT; CDR3: CASSPTGESLHF
D: TRBD1; size: .; V: TRBV30; J: TRBJ1-1; DNA: TGTGCCTGGAAATACGTCAGGGGGCCGGACACTGAAGCTTTCTTT; CDR3: CAWKYVRGPDTEAFF
D: .; size: .; V: TRBV18; J: TRBJ2-5; DNA: TGTGCCAGCTCCCGGGTCCACACCCAAGAGACCCAGTACTTC; CDR3: CASSRVHTQETQYF
D: .; size: .; V: TRBV24-1; J: TRBJ1-2; DNA: TGTGCCACCAGTGATACTCGGGGAGGGGGAAACTATGGCTACACCTTC; CDR3: CATSDTRGGGNYGYTF
D: .; size: .; V: TRBV5-4; J: TRBJ1-2; DNA: TGTGCCAGCAGCTCCGGCGACAGCAACTATGGCTACACCTTC; CDR3: CASSSGDSNYGYTF
D: .; size: .; V: TRBV7-2; J: TRBJ2-1; DNA: TGTGCCAGCAGCTTAGGGCAGGGCTGGGGGTATGAGCAGTTCTTC; CDR3: CASSLGQGWGYEQFF
D: .; size: .; V: TRBV28; J: TRBJ1-6; DNA: TGTGCCAGCAGTTCCCGGGACTCAGCATGGGGGGAGGATTCACCCCTCCACTTT; CDR3: CASSSRDSAWGEDSPLHF
D: .; size: few; V: TRBV5-6; J: TRBJ1-2; DNA: TGTGCCAGCACTACAGGTCTTCGGAACTATAACTATGGCTACACCTTC; CDR3: CASTTGLRNYNYGYTF
D: .; size: few; V: TRBV5-1; J: TRBJ2-2; DNA: TGCGCCAGCAGCTTGAGGACAGACCCCGGGGAGCTGTTTTTT; CDR3: CASSLRTDPGELFF
D: .; size: .; V: TRBV7-3; J: TRBJ2-3; DNA: TGTGCCAGCAAGGCCGGCGGAGATACGCAGTATTTT; CDR3: CASKAGGDTQYF
D: .; size: .; V: TRBV7-9; J: TRBJ1-2; DNA: TGTGCCAGCAGCTTAGGGGGGGAGTTCGATGGCTACACCTTC; CDR3: CASSLGGEFDGYTF
D: .; size: .; V: TRBV18; J: TRBJ1-1; DNA: TGTGCCAGCTCACCATCAAGAGGGCAGGGCACTGAAGCTTTCTTT; CDR3: CASSPSRGQGTEAFF
D: .; size: .; V: TRBV3-1/TRBV3-2; J: TRBJ1-1; DNA: TGTGCCAGCAGCCATTGGGCGGGCGGAAATGCGAACACTGAAGCTTTCTTT; CDR3: CASSHWAGGNANTEAFF
D: .; size: .; V: TRBV7-9; J: TRBJ1-5; DNA: TGTGCCAGCAGCTTAGGAGTGGGTACCAGCAATCAGCCCCAGCATTTT; CDR3: CASSLGVGTSNQPQHF
D: .; size: .; V: TRBV5-1; J: TRBJ2-5; DNA: TGCGCCAGCAGCTTGGGAACAAGAGAGACCCAGTACTTC; CDR3: CASSLGTRETQYF
D: .; size: .; V: TRBV7-2; J: TRBJ2-3; DNA: TGTGCCAGCAGCTTATCGGCTTTGTCGACGCAGTATTTT; CDR3: CASSLSALSTQYF
D: .; size: .; V: TRBV2; J: TRBJ1-1; DNA: TGTGCCAGCACTTTAGGGTCTGAAGCTTTCTTT; CDR3: CASTLGSEAFF
D: .; size: .; V: TRBV5-6; J: TRBJ1-6; DNA: TGTGCCAGCAGCTTGCCCTCTCCCGAGTCACCCCTCCACTTT; CDR3: CASSLPSPESPLHF
D: .; size: .; V: TRBV5-4; J: TRBJ2-3; DNA: TGTGCCAGCAGTTTAGGGGGTCGGGATACGCAGTATTTT; CDR3: CASSLGGRDTQYF
D: .; size: .; V: TRBV4-3; J: TRBJ1-4; DNA: TGCGCCAGCAGCCAGGGTTCCGTTCAGGGTGAAAAACTGTTTTTT; CDR3: CASSQGSVQGEKLFF
D: TRBD1; size: few; V: TRBV9; J: TRBJ2-7; DNA: TGTGCCAGCAGCGTAAGTGCAGGGGGAATCTACGAGCAGTACTTC; CDR3: CASSVSAGGIYEQYF
D: .; size: once; V: TRBV18; J: TRBJ1-2; DNA: TGTGCCAGCTCACCCTCGGACGGAAACTATGGCTACACCTTC; CDR3: CASSPSDGNYGYTF
D: TRBD1; size: .; V: TRBV2; J: TRBJ1-6; DNA: TGTGCCAGCGTAGGACAGGGCAATTCACCCCTCCACTTT; CDR3: CASVGQGNSPLHF
D: .; size: .; V: TRBV5-5; J: TRBJ1-1; DNA: TGTGCCAGCAGCTCGGGACGGCTGAACACTGAAGCTTTCTTT; CDR3: CASSSGRLNTEAFF
D: TRBD1; size: .; V: TRBV6-6; J: TRBJ1-5; DNA: TGTGCCAGCAGTTCCCGGGACAGGGGGCATGGGCAGCCCCAGCATTTT; CDR3: CASSSRDRGHGQPQHF
D: .; size: .; V: TRBV10-1; J: TRBJ1-3; DNA: TGCGCCAGCAGTGAGTCGCCGGGTGACTCTGGAAACACCATATATTTT; CDR3: CASSESPGDSGNTIYF
D: TRBD1; size: .; V: TRBV7-2; J: TRBJ1-2; DNA: TGTGCCAGCAGCCCTCGGACAGGGGGAGCCCTATATGGCTACACCTTC; CDR3: CASSPRTGGALYGYTF
D: TRBD1; size: .; V: TRBV5-1; J: TRBJ1-4; DNA: TGCGCCAGCAGCCTGGGACAGGGAGGCGGCGGTGAAAAACTGTTTTTT; CDR3: CASSLGQGGGGEKLFF
D: TRBD2; size: .; V: TRBV5-1; J: TRBJ2-4; DNA: TGCGCCAGCGGCCACGGGGGGGCCAAAAACATTCAGTACTTC; CDR3: CASGHGGAKNIQYF
D: .; size: once; V: TRBV5-1; J: TRBJ1-6; DNA: TGCGCCAGCAGCTTGGGGCAGGGCGATTCACCCCTCCACTTT; CDR3: CASSLGQGDSPLHF
D: .; size: .; V: TRBV28; J: TRBJ1-3; DNA: TGTGCCAGCAGCGAACCAGGTACTGGAAACACCATATATTTT; CDR3: CASSEPGTGNTIYF
D: TRBD1; size: .; V: TRBV3-1/TRBV3-2; J: TRBJ1-5; DNA: TGTGCCAGCAGCCAAGGAGGGGCAGGGGGCCGATTAACTCAGCCCCAGCATTTT; CDR3: CASSQGGAGGRLTQPQHF
D: .; size: .; V: TRBV18; J: TRBJ1-2; DNA: TGTGCCAGCTCACCCCTAATGTCCCGGGACGGTTATGGCTACACCTTC; CDR3: CASSPLMSRDGYGYTF
D: .; size: .; V: TRBV29-1; J: TRBJ1-4; DNA: TGCAGCGCACAGGGCACAAATGAAAAACTGTTTTTT; CDR3: CSAQGTNEKLFF
D: .; size: .; V: TRBV3-1/TRBV3-2; J: TRBJ1-1; DNA: TGTGCCAGCAGCCGCTTAAGGAACACTGAAGCTTTCTTT; CDR3: CASSRLRNTEAFF
D: .; size: .; V: TRBV4-2; J: TRBJ2-2; DNA: TGTGCCAGCAGCCAAAAAACCGGGGAGCTGTTTTTT; CDR3: CASSQKTGELFF
D: .; size: .; V: TRBV11-1; J: TRBJ2-3; DNA: TGTGCCAGCAGCGACCGGGGTAGTGGGGATACGCAGTATTTT; CDR3: CASSDRGSGDTQYF
D: .; size: .; V: TRBV11-2; J: TRBJ1-3; DNA: TGTGCCAGCAGTTCCGGCCAGGGAAACACCATATATTTT; CDR3: CASSSGQGNTIYF
D: .; size: .; V: TRBV27; J: TRBJ1-1; DNA: TGTGCCAGCAGTTTAATGGGGGAGACTGAAGCTTTCTTT; CDR3: CASSLMGETEAFF
D: .; size: .; V: TRBV6-5; J: TRBJ1-1; DNA: TGTGCCAGCAGTCGCCCATTGAACACTGAAGCTTTCTTT; CDR3: CASSRPLNTEAFF
D: TRBD1; size: .; V: TRBV6-2/TRBV6-3; J: TRBJ1-6; DNA: TGTGCCAGCAGCCCGACCGGGACAGGGACTTTCTATAATTCACCCCTCCACTTT; CDR3: CASSPTGTGTFYNSPLHF
D: .; size: once; V: TRBV30; J: TRBJ1-3; DNA: TGTGCCTGGAGTGAGGGGGGCAGCTCTGGAAACACCATATATTTT; CDR3: CAWSEGGSSGNTIYF
D: .; size: few; V: TRBV6-5; J: TRBJ1-3; DNA: TGTGCCAGCAGGCGGACCTCTGGAAACACCATATATTTT; CDR3: CASRRTSGNTIYF
D: .; size: .; V: TRBV5-1; J: TRBJ2-7; DNA: TGCGCCAGCAGCTGGGCTTCGGACGGGCTCCCCTACGAGCAGTACTTC; CDR3: CASSWASDGLPYEQYF
D: .; size: few; V: TRBV2; J: TRBJ2-2; DNA: TGTGCCAGCAGCCTAGCAGGGAACGGGGAGCTGTTTTTT; CDR3: CASSLAGNGELFF
D: .; size: .; V: TRBV15; J: TRBJ2-7; DNA: TGTGCCACCAGCAGAGGGGGCAGCTCCTACGAGCAGTACTTC; CDR3: CATSRGGSSYEQYF
D: TRBD1; size: .; V: TRBV5-1; J: TRBJ2-1; DNA: TGCGCCAGCAGCTCCGGGACAGGGACCAGGATACACAATGAGCAGTTCTTC; CDR3: CASSSGTGTRIHNEQFF
D: .; size: .; V: TRBV19; J: TRBJ2-2; DNA: TGTGCCAGTGAGGAGGGTTCGCTAGCCGGGACCGGGGAGCTGTTTTTT; CDR3: CASEEGSLAGTGELFF
D: .; size: once; V: TRBV2; J: TRBJ1-5; DNA: TGTGCCAGCAATTCCGCTACGCGCAATCAGCCCCAGCATTTT; CDR3: CASNSATRNQPQHF
D: .; size: once; V: TRBV28; J: TRBJ1-1; DNA: TGTGCCAGCAGTTGGGGGGCCATGAACACTGAAGCTTTCTTT; CDR3: CASSWGAMNTEAFF
D: .; size: .; V: TRBV28; J: TRBJ1-5; DNA: TGTGCCAGCACCCTAGGGGTGGTAATCGATCAGCCCCAGCATTTT; CDR3: CASTLGVVIDQPQHF
D: .; size: once; V: TRBV18; J: TRBJ1-6; DNA: TGTGCCAGCTCACGAAAGGATTCACCCCTCCACTTT; CDR3: CASSRKDSPLHF
D: .; size: .; V: TRBV7-8; J: TRBJ2-7; DNA: TGTGCCAGCACCATAGGGTCCGTCTCCTACGAGCAGTACTTC; CDR3: CASTIGSVSYEQYF